This T cell receptor beta chain comes out of a study of blood T cell repertoires in COVID-19. Study at large: Sites in the United States, Italy and Spain provided acute and convalescent COVID-19 samples. PBMCs, B-cell-depleted T cells, or T cells provided the cDNA or gDNA that made up the material.

Germline CDR1 SGHNT, CDR2 YYREEE (reference sequence). V lost 0 bases and J lost 0, with 8 bases in between. This CDR3 is built from 15 residues. Authors' processing steps: Reference gene primer amplification gave estimated nucleated cell counts. Sequencing used immunoSEQ multiplex PCR; TCRdb keeps in-frame clones, though not all of them. V, J and clone size are taken as reported in that table, and D and trimming were inferred from the DNA itself. The sample records tens of thousands of clones, 84% being singletons. Specimen: peripheral blood. The TCR was taken from a man in his fifties or sixties with acute or convalescent COVID-19. The rearrangement joins TRBV5-4 to TRBJ2-3; D is possibly TRBD2 (5 bases). The CDR3 coding sequence is TGTGCCAGCAGCTTGGGGAGGAGTAGCACAGATACGCAGTATTTT. It specifies CASSLGRSSTDTQYF.